These T cell receptor beta chains were read from a single sample in a study of cytomegalovirus exposure and HLA in healthy donors. Data came from immunoSEQ multiplex PCR; TCRdb stores just in-frame clones and leaves some out. The top ten clones hold roughly 1.8% of a sample with about 200,000 clones, about 87% of them seen once. The source material was PBMCs. These receptor sequences come from a woman between 18 and 29 years old in good health and CMV-seronegative. Each CDR3 is given with its conserved first and last residue. Fields, in order: CDR3 length, J gene, V gene, D gene, clone size, CDR3 protein, CDR3 DNA. D genes are given only for firm matches. Clone size appears in some rows only: once, few, many, or a class for an expanded clone.

12,TRBJ1-2,TRBV7-9,NA,NA,CASSAQGSGYTF,TGTGCCAGCAGCGCACAGGGCTCTGGCTACACCTTC
16,TRBJ1-4,TRBV4-2,NA,NA,CASTLEDGATNEKLFF,TGTGCCAGCACTCTAGAAGACGGGGCAACTAATGAAAAACTGTTTTTT
13,TRBJ1-1,TRBV5-1,TRBD1,few,CASRGAPETEAFF,TGCGCCTCCAGGGGGGCCCCCGAGACTGAAGCTTTCTTT
12,TRBJ2-3,TRBV27,NA,NA,CASSPPGATQYF,TGTGCCAGCAGTCCGCCAGGGGCTACGCAGTATTTT
14,TRBJ2-5,TRBV10-3,TRBD1,once,CAIRGRTGNETQYF,TGTGCCATCAGGGGCAGGACAGGGAATGAGACCCAGTACTTC
15,TRBJ2-1,TRBV5-1,TRBD2,NA,CASSLVLAGPNEQFF,TGCGCCAGCAGCTTGGTACTAGCGGGACCCAATGAGCAGTTCTTC
15,TRBJ2-5,TRBV7-2,TRBD1,few,CASSFSGTGIETQYF,TGTGCCAGCAGCTTCTCCGGGACAGGGATAGAGACCCAGTACTTC
16,TRBJ2-7,TRBV13,NA,NA,CASSLGRGGSSYEQYF,TGTGCCAGCAGCTTAGGCCGCGGGGGCAGCTCCTACGAGCAGTACTTC
8,TRBJ1-1,TRBV30,NA,NA,CAWNKAFF,TGTGCCTGGAACAAAGCTTTCTTT
16,TRBJ2-3,TRBV4-1,TRBD1,NA,CASSPIMGQGTDTQYF,TGCGCCAGCAGCCCAATAATGGGACAGGGGACAGATACGCAGTATTTT
16,TRBJ2-2,TRBV4-3,NA,NA,CASSQGTSGDTGELFF,TGCGCCAGCAGCCAAGGGACATCAGGAGACACCGGGGAGCTGTTTTTT
13,TRBJ1-4,TRBV4-1,NA,NA,CASSLGITEKLFF,TGCGCCAGCAGCCTCGGGATTACCGAAAAACTGTTTTTT
17,TRBJ2-5,TRBV14,TRBD1,NA,CASSSVAGQGAWRTQYF,TGTGCCAGCAGTTCTGTTGCGGGACAGGGAGCCTGGCGGACCCAGTACTTC
15,TRBJ1-2,TRBV7-9,NA,few,CASSPMGGTNYGYTF,TGTGCCAGCAGCCCGATGGGGGGGACTAACTATGGCTACACCTTC
17,TRBJ2-3,TRBV5-6,TRBD1,NA,CASSKNEQGIFTDTQYF,TGTGCCAGCAGCAAAAACGAACAGGGGATATTCACAGATACGCAGTATTTT
14,TRBJ1-6,TRBV5-1,TRBD1,NA,CASSSGQDNSPLHF,TGCGCCAGCAGCTCCGGACAGGATAATTCACCCCTCCACTTT
17,TRBJ2-1,TRBV9,TRBD2,NA,CASSVATTSGRHNEQFF,TGTGCCAGCAGCGTAGCTACGACTAGCGGGAGGCACAATGAGCAGTTCTTC
16,TRBJ2-2,TRBV9,TRBD1,NA,CASSSMTGTATGELFF,TGTGCCAGCAGCTCGATGACCGGGACAGCAACCGGGGAGCTGTTTTTT
19,TRBJ2-1,TRBV5-1,TRBD1,NA,CASSKNSGTGASSYNEQFF,TGCGCCAGCAGTAAAAATTCCGGGACAGGGGCTAGCTCCTACAATGAGCAGTTCTTC